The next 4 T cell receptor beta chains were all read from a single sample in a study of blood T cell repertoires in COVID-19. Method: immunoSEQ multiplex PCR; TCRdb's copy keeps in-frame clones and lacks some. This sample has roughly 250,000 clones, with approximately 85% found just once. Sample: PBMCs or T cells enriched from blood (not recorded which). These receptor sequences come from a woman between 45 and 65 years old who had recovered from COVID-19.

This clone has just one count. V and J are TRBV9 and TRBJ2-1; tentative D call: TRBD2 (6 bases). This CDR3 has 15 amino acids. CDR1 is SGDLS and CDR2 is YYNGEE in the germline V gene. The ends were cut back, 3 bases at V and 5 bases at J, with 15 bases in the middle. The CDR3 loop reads CASSAAAGTHNEQFF. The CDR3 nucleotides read TGTGCCAGCAGCGCAGCAGCGGGTACTCACAATGAGCAGTTCTTC.

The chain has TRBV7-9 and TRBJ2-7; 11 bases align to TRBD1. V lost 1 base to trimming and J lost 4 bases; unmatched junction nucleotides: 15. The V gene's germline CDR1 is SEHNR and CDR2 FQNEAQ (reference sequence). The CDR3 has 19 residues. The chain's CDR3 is CASSLDTFFLGQGVYEQYF. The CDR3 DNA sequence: TGTGCCAGCAGCTTAGATACTTTCTTCTTGGGACAGGGGGTGTACGAGCAGTACTTC. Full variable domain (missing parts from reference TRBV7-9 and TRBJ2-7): DTGVSQNPRHKITKRGQNVTFRCDPISEHNRLYWYRQTLGQGPEFLTYFQNEAQLEKSRLLSDRFSAERPKGSFSTLEIQRTEQGDSAMYLCASSLDTFFLGQGVYEQYFGPGTRLTVT.

The chain's CDR3 is CAGRGDVSTDTQYF. The CDR3 DNA reads as TGTGCCGGTCGGGGGGATGTGAGCACAGATACGCAGTATTTT. V and J are TRBV2 and TRBJ2-3; 7 bases align to TRBD2. Germline CDR1 SNHLY, CDR2 FYNNEI. The CDR3 extends over 14 amino acids. V dropped 11 bases and J dropped 0; count of bases not matched to a gene: 8.

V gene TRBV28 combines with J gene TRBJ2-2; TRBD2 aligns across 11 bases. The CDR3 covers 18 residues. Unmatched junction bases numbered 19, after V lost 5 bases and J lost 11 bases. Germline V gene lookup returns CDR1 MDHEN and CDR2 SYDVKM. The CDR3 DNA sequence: TGTGCCAGCAGTCCTCCCCGGGGGACTAGCGGAGCCTTCGGAGAGCTGTTTTTT. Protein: CASSPPRGTSGAFGELFF.